The present entry profiles one T cell receptor (beta chain) with its context. Other DNA sequences in this specimen translate into the identical CDR3. The sample belongs to a study of shared clonotypes between healthy human individuals. Study at large: Two women and a few men aged 18 to 49 made up the donors.

Ten immunoSEQ deep assay plates served to sequence unsorted PBMC DNA. The data were produced by immunoSEQ multiplex PCR, yet TCRdb's version contains in-frame clones alone and is incomplete. The profile shows about 460,000 clones, 77% of them singletons. This CDR3 has 13 residues. Trimming took 8 bases from V and 0 from J, leaving 11 bases between them. The germline gives CDR1 MDHEN, CDR2 SYDVKM. This TCR derives from a middle-aged woman in good health. Some clones in this sample may be carry-over from other donors' samples. V usage is TRBV28 and J usage is TRBJ2-7; no clear D. Sequences were obtained from PBMCs. The CDR3 is CASFERSSYEQYF. In nucleotides, the CDR3 is TGTGCCAGCTTTGAAAGAAGCTCCTACGAGCAGTACTTC.